This TCR beta chain was recovered during a study of monozygotic twins with cystic fibrosis. Study-level findings and limits: Monozygotic CF twin pairs shared significantly more nucleotide-identical clonotypes than unrelated CF individuals did. In 13 of 16 pairs, V gene usage was closest to the co-twin's. In this small cohort, shared CDR3 numbers showed no association with age, concordance or disease severity.

Using immunoSEQ multiplex PCR, the repertoire was profiled, and TCRdb retains in-frame clones only, with some absent. The sample shows about 11,000 clones, 70% to 90% of them seen only once. The CDR3 contains 14 residues. Trimming cost V 7 bases and J 0 bases, with 10 bases left between them. The germline V gene has CDR1 GTSNPN and CDR2 SVGIG (reference sequence). As for this clone: Its antigen is as yet unknown.

The clonotype was recovered from a man younger than 35 with cystic fibrosis. The chain links TRBV30 to TRBJ2-6; D uncertain. Material: blood. CDR3 amino acids: CASSFSSGANVLTF. As DNA, the CDR3 is TGTGCCTCCTCGTTCAGCTCTGGGGCCAACGTCCTGACTTTC. Full variable domain (rest looked up from reference TRBV30 and TRBJ2-6): SQTIHQWPATLVQPVGSPLSLECTVEGTSNPNLYWYRQAAGRGLQLLFYSVGIGQISSEVPQNLSASRPQDRQFILSSKKLLLSDSGFYLCASSFSSGANVLTFGAGSRLTVL.